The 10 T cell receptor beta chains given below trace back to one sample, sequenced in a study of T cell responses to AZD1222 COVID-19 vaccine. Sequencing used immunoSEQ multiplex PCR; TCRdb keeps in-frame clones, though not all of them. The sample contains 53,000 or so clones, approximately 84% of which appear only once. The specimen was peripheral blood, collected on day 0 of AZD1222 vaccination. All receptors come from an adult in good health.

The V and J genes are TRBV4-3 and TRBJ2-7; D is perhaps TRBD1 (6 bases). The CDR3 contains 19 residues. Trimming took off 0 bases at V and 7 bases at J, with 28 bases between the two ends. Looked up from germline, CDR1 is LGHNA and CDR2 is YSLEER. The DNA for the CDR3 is TGCGCCAGCAGCCAAGATATAAACGTAAAGGGTACAGGGAATCGAGAGCAGTACTTC. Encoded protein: CASSQDINVKGTGNREQYF.

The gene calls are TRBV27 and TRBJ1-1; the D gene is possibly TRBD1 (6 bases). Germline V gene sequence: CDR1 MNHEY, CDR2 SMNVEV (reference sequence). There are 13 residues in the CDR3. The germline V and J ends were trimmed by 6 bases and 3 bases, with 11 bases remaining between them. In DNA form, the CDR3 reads TGTGCCAGCAGACGTCGACAGGACACTGAAGCTTTCTTT. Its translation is CASRRRQDTEAFF.

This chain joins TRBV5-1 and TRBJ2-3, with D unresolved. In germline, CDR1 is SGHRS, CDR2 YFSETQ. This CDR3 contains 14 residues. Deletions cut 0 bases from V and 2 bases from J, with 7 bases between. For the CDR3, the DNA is TGCGCCAGCAGCTTGGAACCCCCCACAGATACGCAGTATTTT. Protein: CASSLEPPTDTQYF.

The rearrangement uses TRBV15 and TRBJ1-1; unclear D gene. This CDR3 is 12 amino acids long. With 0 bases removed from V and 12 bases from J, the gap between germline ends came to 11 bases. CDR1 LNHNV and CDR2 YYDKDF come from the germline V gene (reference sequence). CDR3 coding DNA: TGTGCCACCAGCAGAGAATGGGGTGGGCCTTTCTTT. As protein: CATSREWGGPFF.

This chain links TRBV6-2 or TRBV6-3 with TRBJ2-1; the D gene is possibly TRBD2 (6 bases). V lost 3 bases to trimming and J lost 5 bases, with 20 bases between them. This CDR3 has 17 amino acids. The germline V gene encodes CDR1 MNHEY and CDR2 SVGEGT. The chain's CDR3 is CASSYSLLADTHNEQFF. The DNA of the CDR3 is TGTGCCAGCAGTTATTCCCTACTAGCTGATACACACAATGAGCAGTTCTTC.

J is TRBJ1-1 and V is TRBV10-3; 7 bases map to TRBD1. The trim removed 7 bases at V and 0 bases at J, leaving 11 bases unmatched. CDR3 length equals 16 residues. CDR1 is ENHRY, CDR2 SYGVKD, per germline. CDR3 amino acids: CAIKDGWTGMNTEAFF. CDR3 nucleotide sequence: TGTGCCATCAAAGACGGATGGACAGGCATGAACACTGAAGCTTTCTTT.

CDR3 sequence reads: CASREAIAQSRANVLTF. The CDR3, as DNA: TGTGCCAGCCGCGAGGCAATAGCACAAAGTCGGGCCAACGTCCTGACTTTC. The chain uses TRBV5-6 and TRBJ2-6; D gene uncertain. V lost 7 bases and J 5 bases, leaving 22 bases between the germline ends. Germline V lookup: CDR1 SGHDT, CDR2 YYEEEE. The CDR3 runs to 17 residues.

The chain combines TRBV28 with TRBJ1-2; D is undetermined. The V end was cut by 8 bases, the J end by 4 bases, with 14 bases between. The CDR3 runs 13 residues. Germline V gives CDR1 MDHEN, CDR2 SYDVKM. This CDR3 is CASGRAGGYGYTF. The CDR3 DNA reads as TGTGCCAGCGGACGGGCCGGTGGCTATGGCTACACCTTC.

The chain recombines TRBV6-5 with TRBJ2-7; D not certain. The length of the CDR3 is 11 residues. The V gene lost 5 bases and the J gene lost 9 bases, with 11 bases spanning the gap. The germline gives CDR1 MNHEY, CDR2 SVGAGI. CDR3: CASSSPLVQYF. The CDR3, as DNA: TGTGCCAGCAGTAGCCCTTTGGTGCAGTACTTC.

The CDR3 region is CASSPAGVSYEQYF. The CDR3 nucleotides are TGTGCCAGTAGTCCGGCGGGTGTGTCCTACGAGCAGTACTTC. This chain links TRBV19 with TRBJ2-7, with a possible D match to TRBD2 (5 bases). Deletions cut 5 bases from V and 1 base from J, with 12 bases between. The CDR3 has 14 amino acids. Looked up from germline, CDR1 is LNHDA and CDR2 is SQIVND (reference sequence).